Below, 19 T cell receptor beta chains from the same sample are listed, as sequenced in a study of Ad26.COV2.S vaccination and SARS-CoV-2 variants. The data were produced by immunoSEQ multiplex PCR, yet TCRdb's version contains in-frame clones alone and is incomplete. The data contain a few hundred thousand clones, around 93% of them singletons. This sample's treatment: 15 to 20 received Ad26.COV2.S at low or high dose, single or two shots; about five received placebo; per-sample allocation not given. Sampling was done on day 63 after the first vaccine or placebo injection. Here the sequenced sample was peripheral blood, taken in a trial of Ad26.COV2.S vaccine versus placebo. Receptors were obtained from a person between 18 and 60 years old who received the Ad26.COV2.S COVID-19 vaccine or a placebo.

The CDR3 reads CASPLAGHTLFWSHQPQHF. The CDR3 DNA reads TGTGCCAGCCCCTTGGCAGGCCATACCTTATTTTGGTCCCATCAGCCCCAGCATTTT. The chain links TRBV28 to TRBJ1-5; D is uncertain. The CDR3 is made up of 19 amino acids. With 8 bases removed from V and 5 bases from J, the gap between germline ends came to 31 bases. Germline CDR1 reads MDHEN; CDR2 reads SYDVKM.

This clone has a single count. The chain uses TRBV2 and TRBJ2-7; 7 bases are shared with TRBD1. Germline trimming cut 2 bases from V and 5 bases from J; bases unmatched to any gene: 6. Germline values: CDR1 SNHLY, CDR2 FYNNEI. The CDR3 is 14 amino acids. The CDR3 here is CASSERTGDHEQYF. In nucleotides, the CDR3 is TGTGCCAGCAGTGAAAGAACAGGGGACCACGAGCAGTACTTC.

This clone was observed once. The gene calls are TRBV19 and TRBJ1-2; D possibly corresponds to TRBD1 (6 bases). The CDR3 has 15 amino acids. CDR1 is LNHDA, CDR2 SQIVND, per germline (reference sequence). V shed 5 bases and J shed 1 base, with 14 bases lying between them. CDR3 DNA: TGTGCCAGTAGTCTCGATAGACAGGTTAACTATGGCTACACCTTC. Translating gives CASSLDRQVNYGYTF.

The genes are TRBV6-2 or TRBV6-3 and TRBJ2-3; 7 positions agree with TRBD2. CDR1 MNHEY and CDR2 SVGEGT come from the germline V gene. V was pared by 5 bases and J by 5 bases, with 10 bases of the junction left unmatched. The CDR3 loop spans 15 amino acids. The CDR3 nucleotides are TGTGCCAGCAGTATATGGGAGGGGCCCCAAGATACGCAGTATTTT. It translates to CASSIWEGPQDTQYF.

Remarks on this clone: At one end, the junction sequence differs from germline, possibly due to a read error. V gene TRBV2 combines with J gene TRBJ1-2, with D possibly matching TRBD1 (5 bases). Germline CDR1 reads SNHLY; CDR2 reads FYNNEI. The CDR3 spans 16 residues. The DNA of the CDR3 is TGTGCCAGCAGCGAAGGGGCAGCTCCGACCCTATATGGCTACACCTTC. Residues: CASSEGAAPTLYGYTF.

This clone was observed a single time. The chain is built from TRBV6-5 and TRBJ2-5; a possible D gene is TRBD2 (6 bases). The CDR3 extends over 15 amino acids. Trimming took 11 bases from V and 2 from J, leaving 21 bases between them. Germline CDR1 MNHEY, CDR2 SVGAGI. CDR3 residues: CAGNHRWGDQETQYF. The CDR3 nucleotides read TGTGCCGGGAACCATCGGTGGGGGGATCAAGAGACCCAGTACTTC.

In the case of this clone: Other DNA sequences of this sample code for an identical CDR3. The genes are TRBV18 and TRBJ1-5; D uncertain. This CDR3 comprises 13 residues. Germline lookup yields CDR1 KGHSH and CDR2 LQKENI. Trimming removed 3 bases from V and 6 bases from J, with 9 bases in between. The CDR3 nucleotides read TGTGCCAGCTCACCTGAAGGAGGTCAGCCCCAGCATTTT. Translated: CASSPEGGQPQHF.

This clone was seen only once. This chain links TRBV7-9 with TRBJ2-7, with 9 bases matching TRBD1. CDR3 length equals 17 residues. The J segment lost 7 bases and the V segment lost 5 bases, leaving 18 bases of the junction unmatched. Germline V gene sequence: CDR1 SEHNR, CDR2 FQNEAQ (reference sequence). The CDR3 region has the DNA TGTGCCAGCAGCCGATGGACAGGGGCCAGATCTAGGCCAGAGCAGTACTTC. Amino acid sequence: CASSRWTGARSRPEQYF.

The chain couples TRBV18 to TRBJ1-2; 10 nucleotides agree with TRBD1. The germline CDR1 and CDR2 sequences are KGHSH and LQKENI. The ends lost 8 bases at V and 5 bases at J; junction bases unmatched: 14. CDR3 length: 16 amino acids. CDR3 DNA: TGTGCCAGCGCAACGGGGACTCCGGGACAGGGGTATGGCTACACCTTC. The encoded protein is CASATGTPGQGYGYTF.

V usage is TRBV20-1 and J usage is TRBJ2-5, with no clear D. The J call may be wrong; the DNA end is better matched by TRBJ2-7. This CDR3 is 11 amino acids long. From germline, CDR1 is DFQATT and CDR2 SNEGSKA (reference sequence). Written as DNA, the CDR3 is TGCAGCGTGTTGAGTAGCTACGAGCAGTACTTC. Its translation: CSVLSSYEQYF.

This sequence joins TRBV5-1 and TRBJ2-1, with 13 positions matching TRBD2. The CDR3 sequence is 19 residues long. The ends lost 4 bases at V and 0 bases at J; junction bases unmatched: 10. Germline loops: CDR1 SGHRS, CDR2 YFSETQ. In nucleotides, the CDR3 is TGCGCCAGCAGCCACGGACTAGCGGGGGCCTCAGGCTCCTACAATGAGCAGTTCTTC. Protein: CASSHGLAGASGSYNEQFF.

The rearrangement links TRBV28 to TRBJ1-6, with a possible D match to TRBD1 (5 bases). Trimming took off 2 bases at V and 0 bases at J, with 8 bases between the two ends. The CDR3 is 16 residues long. CDR1 is MDHEN and CDR2 is SYDVKM in the germline V gene. The CDR3 nucleotides are TGTGCCAGCAGTTTAGGGGGGGGCTCCTATAATTCACCCCTCCACTTT. This codes for CASSLGGGSYNSPLHF.

This clone has only one observation. The V gene is TRBV13, the J gene TRBJ2-3, with D possibly TRBD1 on 5 matching bases. The germline V gene encodes CDR1 PRHDT and CDR2 FYEKMQ (reference sequence). This CDR3 is 15 amino acids long. Trimming left V 1 base short and J 2 bases short, with 10 bases between. This CDR3 reads CASSLESGPTDTQYF. The DNA of the CDR3 is TGTGCCAGCAGCTTAGAGTCAGGGCCCACAGATACGCAGTATTTT.

The chain recombines TRBV9 with TRBJ2-1; unclear D gene. The germline V and J ends were trimmed by 0 bases and 0 bases, with 7 bases remaining between them. Per germline, CDR1 SGDLS and CDR2 YYNGEE. This CDR3 is built from 15 residues. This CDR3 is CASSVVGSSYNEQFF. The CDR3 DNA follows: TGTGCCAGCAGCGTAGTCGGTAGCTCCTACAATGAGCAGTTCTTC.

This rearrangement joins TRBV18 to TRBJ2-1; D is undetermined. Trimming took off 6 bases at V and 4 bases at J, with 10 bases between the two ends. Looked up from germline, CDR1 is KGHSH and CDR2 is LQKENI. The CDR3 runs 13 residues. The CDR3 spells CASSNQVYNEQFF. In nucleotides, the CDR3 is TGTGCCAGCTCCAACCAGGTGTACAATGAGCAGTTCTTC. Complete variable domain (other parts from reference TRBV18 and TRBJ2-1): NAGVMQNPRHLVRRRGQEARLRCSPMKGHSHVYWYRQLPEEGLKFMVYLQKENIIDESGMPKERFSAEFPKEGPSILRIQQVVRGDSAAYFCASSNQVYNEQFFGPGTRLTVL.

The chain has TRBV12-3 or TRBV12-4 and TRBJ2-1, with D unclear. This CDR3 has 13 residues. Deletions cut 7 bases from V and 5 bases from J, with 12 bases between. The CDR3 DNA reads TGTGCCAGCACCAGGAACCTCGACAATGAGCAGTTCTTC. Translated: CASTRNLDNEQFF.

This clone was counted a few times. The chain has TRBV5-4 and TRBJ1-6, with 9 bases matching TRBD1. The V and J ends lost 3 bases and 8 bases, in that order; junction bases with no gene match: 18. The germline V gene has CDR1 SGHNT and CDR2 YYREEE (reference sequence). This CDR3 has 19 amino acids. The CDR3 reads CASSSVSGTGFIRDSPLHF. The DNA of the CDR3 is TGTGCCAGCAGCTCCGTATCCGGGACAGGGTTTATCCGCGATTCACCCCTCCACTTT.

J is TRBJ2-3 and V is TRBV7-2; 9 nucleotides line up with TRBD2. Germline CDR1 reads SGHTA; CDR2 reads FQGNSA. The J segment lost 2 bases and the V segment lost 4 bases, leaving 4 bases of the junction unmatched. The CDR3 loop spans 15 amino acids. CDR3 nucleotides: TGTGCCAGCAGCTCAAGACTAGCGGTCACAGATACGCAGTATTTT. Translating it yields CASSSRLAVTDTQYF. Drawing the rest from reference TRBV7-2 and TRBJ2-3, the complete variable domain is GAGVSQSPSNKVTEKGKDVELRCDPISGHTALYWYRQSLGQGLEFLIYFQGNSAPDKSGLPSDRFSAERTGGSVSTLTIQRTQQEDSAVYLCASSSRLAVTDTQYFGPGTRLTVL.

With regard to this clone: Other DNA sequences in the same sample also yield this CDR3. The chain recombines TRBV7-6 with TRBJ2-7; a weak D match, TRBD2 (6 bases). Between the trimmed V and J ends, which lost 3 bases and 0 bases, there was a span of 9 bases. Germline V gene lookup returns CDR1 SGHVS and CDR2 FNYEAQ. The CDR3 consists of 14 residues. CDR3: CASSLGTGSYEQYF. The CDR3 bases are TGTGCCAGCAGCTTGGGGACTGGCTCCTACGAGCAGTACTTC.